The sequence of this T cell receptor beta chain was determined in a study of T-cell reconstitution after alpha-beta-depleted transplantation in children (dated by TCRdb to the mid-2010s). Concerning the study at large: Using TCR repertoire profiling, the study followed T-cell immune reconstitution in a quantitative way in children after TCRalphabeta/CD19-depleted allogeneic hematopoietic cell transplantation. The research as a whole found: Over subsequent months, a decline in hyperexpanded clone frequencies was noted, and after one year, T-cell counts and TCRbeta diversity were mostly ascribed to newly produced T cells. In some patients, high TCRbeta diversity at day 60 was attributed to recipient T cells and intrathymic progenitors that had survived conditioning. The apparently early alphabetaT-cell count recovery about two months after transplant was reportedly dependent on only several hundred rapidly expanded clones derived from non-depleted graft cells.

Preparation of the library involved PCR. For sequencing, an Illumina HiSeq 2500 was employed. To normalize quantification of the TCRbeta repertoire, the TCR libraries were built with molecular barcoding that relied on unique molecular identifiers. TCRdb trimmed the raw reads at Q25, called clones with MiXCR and kept productive beta chains. Rows are combined by CDR3 protein, so each entry shows the most common genes and DNA. Within this sample are some 440,000 distinct CDR3 sequences, with 15% to 20% of them counted one time only. The ten largest clones capture roughly 27% of the sample. Notes on this clonotype: This receptor's antigen is unknown. No qualities accompany the bases; no much larger clone lies one base away.

Explained via the paper, the treatment or condition label denotes: allogeneic hematopoietic cell transplantation with graft depleted of TCRalphabeta T cells and CD19 B cells. Transplant recipients were children who received TCRalphabeta/CD19-depleted allogeneic hematopoietic cell grafts. CDR3 length: 18 amino acids, cysteine to phenylalanine. CDR3 DNA only is kept here, 54 bases in frame from base 1. From a lookup of the germline V gene (reference sequence), CDR1 and CDR2 are LGHDT and YNNKEL. A distance of 24 bases separates the germline ends of V and J, which lose 0 bases and 7 bases respectively.

The rearrangement combines TRBV3-1 with TRBJ1-2, with TRBD1 perhaps the D gene, on 6 matching bases. Material: PBMCs, mostly from graft donor cells, obtained 360 days after TCRalphabeta/CD19-depleted stem cell transplant. This clonotype was sampled from a boy under three years old who had a stem cell transplant for Wiskott-Aldrich syndrome, so the T cells may come from the graft donor. The nucleotide sequence reads as follows: TGTGCCAGCAGCCAAGAAAGAAAGTCTGTTCGGGGGCTGGGTGGCTACACCTTC. This translates into CASSQERKSVRGLGGYTF.